These 21 T cell receptor beta chains were all obtained from the same sample, sequenced in a study of circulating CD8 cells and anti-PD-1 response in melanoma. Each library started from roughly 16 ng of total RNA using the QIAseq Immune Repertoire TCR panel. TCRdb ran MiXCR on the reads and lists one entry per CDR3 protein. Among approximately 1,000 distinct CDR3 sequences listed, over 9% were seen once. Live CD3+CD8+TCRalphabeta+ cells were sorted into four subsets by PD-1 and/or TIGIT. The sequences come from CD8+ T cells from PBMCs, collected at baseline or after one month of anti-PD-1 therapy (not recorded which). All receptors come from a human donor with melanoma.

By share of the sample, this clonotype is medium-sized (0.01 to 0.1%). The rearrangement joins TRBV18 to TRBJ2-1; TRBD2 matches at 12 bases. V lost 4 bases and J lost 0; bases outside the gene matches: 16. This CDR3 contains 21 residues. The germline gives CDR1 KGHSH, CDR2 LQKENI. The CDR3 DNA reads TGTGCCAGCTCACGTTCCCTAGCGGGGGGGCCCCTACCAAGCTCCTACAATGAGCAGTTCTTC. It yields the protein CASSRSLAGGPLPSSYNEQFF. Full variable domain (missing parts from reference TRBV18 and TRBJ2-1): NAGVMQNPRHLVRRRGQEARLRCSPMKGHSHVYWYRQLPEEGLKFMVYLQKENIIDESGMPKERFSAEFPKEGPSILRIQQVVRGDSAAYFCASSRSLAGGPLPSSYNEQFFGPGTRLTVL.

This chain connects TRBV9 to TRBJ1-5, with TRBD1 matching 8 bases. CDR3 size: 15 residues. The ends lost 4 bases at V and 1 base at J; junction bases unmatched: 4. In germline, CDR1 is SGDLS, CDR2 YYNGEE. CDR3 loop: CASSKTGGSNQPQHF. The CDR3 nucleotides are TGTGCCAGCAGCAAAACAGGGGGAAGCAATCAGCCCCAGCATTTT.

By sample share, this clonotype is medium-sized. This chain uses TRBV20-1 with TRBJ2-5, with D unclear. The CDR3 contains 16 residues. The germline V and J ends were trimmed by 2 bases and 5 bases, with 21 bases remaining between them. CDR1 DFQATT and CDR2 SNEGSKA come from the germline V gene (reference sequence). DNA for the CDR3: TGCAGTGCTAGATCCCCCCCGGGTCCAAGCAGGGAGACCCAGTACTTC. This gives the protein CSARSPPGPSRETQYF.

In regard to this clonotype: An end of the junction does not agree with germline; a read error may underlie this. This chain links TRBV27 with TRBJ2-3; D is uncertain. This CDR3 spans 14 amino acids. Germline-derived CDR1 and CDR2 are MNHEY and SMNVEV (reference sequence). The CDR3 here is CASSLSGTTDTPYF. The CDR3 nucleotides are TGTGCCAGCAGTTTATCGGGCACCACAGATACGCCGTATTTT.

Within the sample, this clonotype is medium-sized. The chain joins TRBV19 to TRBJ2-1; 9 nucleotides line up with TRBD2. After removal of 5 bases from V and 3 bases from J, the junction contained 11 bases not matched to a gene. Germline V gene lookup returns CDR1 LNHDA and CDR2 SQIVND (reference sequence). This CDR3 spans 17 amino acids. In nucleotides, the CDR3 is TGTGCCAGTAGTGTGGGGAGCGGGGGGCGCGGCTACAATGAGCAGTTCTTC. Translation gives CASSVGSGGRGYNEQFF.

With respect to this clonotype: The missing conserved phenylalanine or tryptophan at the end of this CDR3 makes a read error likely. The gene calls are TRBV6-2 or TRBV6-3 and TRBJ2-1; possibly TRBD2 for D (5 bases). Germline loops: CDR1 MNHEY, CDR2 SVGEGT. This CDR3 comprises 13 residues. V was pared by 2 bases and J by 8 bases, with 10 bases between. The CDR3: CASSYRAEDEQFY. The DNA of the CDR3 is TGTGCCAGCAGTTACCGGGCGGAGGATGAGCAGTTCTAC.

The J gene is TRBJ2-1, the V gene TRBV19; the D is unclear. This CDR3 is 14 amino acids long. V lost 2 bases, J lost 5 bases, and 10 bases lay in between. The V gene's germline CDR1 is LNHDA and CDR2 SQIVND (reference sequence). CDR3: CASSIRTQNNEQFF. The CDR3 DNA reads TGTGCCAGTAGTATACGTACACAGAACAATGAGCAGTTCTTC.

By share, this clonotype counts as medium-sized. This rearrangement joins TRBV11-3 to TRBJ2-3; D is possibly TRBD1 or TRBD2 (5 bases each). CDR1 is SGHNT and CDR2 is YENEEA in the germline V gene. V was shortened by 1 base and J by 1 base, with 15 bases between the two germline ends. The CDR3 has 17 amino acids. CDR3 loop: CASSLGAGATGTDTQYF. The CDR3 region has the DNA TGTGCCAGCAGCTTAGGGGCCGGGGCCACCGGCACAGATACGCAGTATTTT.

This clonotype is medium-sized (0.01 to 0.1%) in the sample. The CDR3 reads CASSHSNEKLFF. The CDR3 DNA sequence: TGTGCCAGCAGCCATTCTAATGAAAAACTGTTTTTT. This sequence joins TRBV11-2 and TRBJ1-4; no clear D gene. The germline V gene encodes CDR1 SGHAT and CDR2 FQNNGV. Deletions cut 5 bases from V and 3 bases from J, with 4 bases between. The CDR3 is 12 residues long.

This clonotype is labeled as medium-sized. The chain couples TRBV7-3 to TRBJ2-1; D remains ambiguous. Germline values: CDR1 SGHTA, CDR2 FQGTGA. This CDR3 contains 14 residues. V was pared by 5 bases and J by 6 bases, with 14 bases between. The CDR3 spells CASSPLPDPNEQFF. The CDR3 coding sequence is TGTGCCAGCAGCCCTCTCCCGGACCCCAATGAGCAGTTCTTC.

V gene TRBV27 combines with J gene TRBJ1-1, with D unclear. Germline assignment: CDR1 MNHEY and CDR2 SMNVEV (reference sequence). The CDR3 is made up of 13 amino acids. Trimming took 3 bases from V and 1 from J, leaving 6 bases between them. CDR3 amino acids: CASSFHRNTEAFF. CDR3 in DNA: TGTGCCAGCAGTTTCCACAGGAACACTGAAGCTTTCTTT.

Points on this clonotype: A read error may explain this, as a much larger clone is one base away. The V call is TRBV9, the J call TRBJ2-7; D is possibly TRBD1 or TRBD2 (5 bases each). CDR1 and CDR2 (germline): SGDLS, YYNGEE. The CDR3 totals 16 residues. CDR3 DNA sequence: TGTGCCGGCAGCGTAGCTACGGGGACCTCCTCCTACGAGCAGTACTTC. Translated, it gives CAGSVATGTSSYEQYF.

This clonotype is medium-sized by share. The chain employs TRBV4-1 and TRBJ2-6; D remains ambiguous. V was cut by 0 bases and J by 0 bases, with 9 bases left in between. CDR3 length: 17 residues. Germline-derived CDR1 and CDR2 are MGHRA and YSYEKL. The CDR3 is CASSQESAISGANVLTF. The CDR3 nucleotides read TGCGCCAGCAGCCAAGAGTCCGCGATCTCTGGGGCCAACGTCCTGACTTTC.

By frequency in the sample, this clonotype is medium-sized. The CDR3 spells CAIRQGAGTEAFF. DNA for the CDR3: TGTGCCATAAGGCAGGGCGCCGGCACTGAAGCTTTCTTT. V gene TRBV19 combines with J gene TRBJ1-1; D may be TRBD1 (5 bases). V lost 10 bases to trimming and J lost 4 bases, with 16 bases between them. The CDR3 totals 13 residues. Germline lookup yields CDR1 LNHDA and CDR2 SQIVND (reference sequence).

Judged by abundance, this clonotype is medium-sized. The rearrangement uses TRBV19 and TRBJ2-5; D is uncertain. Germline loops: CDR1 LNHDA, CDR2 SQIVND (reference sequence). V lost 3 bases and J 5 bases, leaving 10 bases between the germline ends. The length of the CDR3 is 13 residues. Here the CDR3 DNA reads TGTGCCAGTAGTATGGAACCTGGGGAGACCCAGTACTTC. Residues: CASSMEPGETQYF.

By frequency in the sample, this clonotype is medium-sized. Because the CDR3's place on the DNA is in doubt, the DNA is left out and the CDR3 is given as listed by TCRdb. The rearrangement joins TRBV28 to TRBJ2-1; the table's D call, TRBD1, was not checked against the DNA. The CDR3 spans 15 amino acids, including both terminal residues. Per germline, CDR1 MDHEN and CDR2 SYDVKM. The CDR3 reads CASSSSSGETNEQFF.

This clonotype qualifies as large. The chain is built from TRBV29-1 and TRBJ2-7, with 9 bases matching TRBD1. V dropped 7 bases and J dropped 2; count of bases not matched to a gene: 3. The CDR3 covers 12 residues. In germline, CDR1 is SQVTM, CDR2 ANQGSEA. CDR3 region: CSAGTGTYEQYF. CDR3 nucleotides: TGCAGCGCCGGGACAGGGACCTACGAGCAGTACTTC.

This clonotype is medium-sized. The V and J genes are TRBV30 and TRBJ1-1; unclear D gene. V lost 1 base, J lost 1 base, and 4 bases lay in between. CDR1 GTSNPN and CDR2 SVGIG come from the germline V gene (reference sequence). CDR3 size: 12 residues. CDR3 loop: CAWSEENTEAFF. The DNA of the CDR3 is TGTGCCTGGAGTGAGGAGAACACTGAAGCTTTCTTT.

Comment on this clonotype: It may be a read error: a sequence one base away is much more abundant. The V call is TRBV7-3, the J call TRBJ2-3; D not resolved. Germline CDR1 is SGHTA and CDR2 is FQGTGA. The germline V and J ends were trimmed by 5 bases and 8 bases, with 11 bases remaining between them. The CDR3 covers 12 residues. The CDR3 loop reads CASSDGSGTQYF. The CDR3 bases are TGTGCCAGCAGCGATGGTTCAGGTACGCAGTATTTT.

The CDR3 DNA reads as TGTGCCAGCATGGGGGCAGGGCGGCATCTACCGTTTTTT. This translates into CASMGAGRHLPFF. V is TRBV2 and J is TRBJ1-4; a possible D gene is TRBD1 (6 bases). V was trimmed by 7 bases and J by 16 bases, leaving 22 bases between them. CDR3 length: 13 amino acids. Germline CDR1 SNHLY, CDR2 FYNNEI.

This clonotype counts as medium-sized. CDR3 in amino acids: CSVERVDLFYGYTF. In DNA, the CDR3 is TGCAGCGTTGAGAGGGTCGACCTTTTCTATGGCTACACCTTC. V and J are TRBV29-1 and TRBJ1-2, with D unresolved. V shed 3 bases and J shed 4 bases, with 15 bases lying between them. The germline V gene has CDR1 SQVTM and CDR2 ANQGSEA. The CDR3 extends over 14 amino acids. Full variable domain (outside the CDR3, taken from reference TRBV29-1 and TRBJ1-2): SAVISQKPSRDICQRGTSLTIQCQVDSQVTMMFWYRQQPGQSLTLIATANQGSEATYESGFVIDKFPISRPNLTFSTLTVSNMSPEDSSIYLCSVERVDLFYGYTFGSGTRLTVV.